Below are 4 T cell receptor beta chains sequenced from a single sample in a study of human thymus T cells. Sequencing used immunoSEQ multiplex PCR; TCRdb keeps in-frame clones, though not all of them. The sample consists of tens of thousands of clones, around 94% of them appearing once. The source material was blood. These receptors all stem from a boy less than two years old with a congenital heart defect but otherwise immunologically healthy.

V is TRBV4-3 and J is TRBJ2-5, with 9 bases identical to TRBD2. Germline V CDR1 and CDR2: LGHNA, YSLEER. After removal of 1 base from V and 2 bases from J, the junction contained 5 bases not matched to a gene. This CDR3 is 16 amino acids long. The CDR3: CASSQGVAGVQETQYF. CDR3 coding DNA: TGCGCCAGCAGCCAAGGGGTAGCGGGGGTTCAAGAGACCCAGTACTTC.

This clone was recorded a few times. This chain joins TRBV10-3 and TRBJ2-2; D remains unclear. V was clipped by 6 bases and J by 3 bases, with 11 bases between them. In germline, CDR1 is ENHRY, CDR2 SYGVKD. The CDR3 is 14 amino acids. CDR3 amino acids: CAIREPRDTGELFF. The CDR3 coding sequence is TGTGCCATCAGGGAACCAAGGGACACCGGGGAGCTGTTTTTT.

This clone has a single count. At one of its ends the junction is not consistent with the germline gene, which may arise from a read error. V and J are TRBV7-2 and TRBJ2-7; 12 nucleotides line up with TRBD2. This CDR3 has 14 amino acids. Germline V CDR1 and CDR2: SGHTA, FQGNSA. CDR3 in amino acids: CASSLAGGPNEQYF. The CDR3 DNA reads as TGTGCCAGCAGCCTAGCGGGGGGGCCCAACGAGCAGTACTTC.

This clone turned up a few times. The chain joins TRBV18 to TRBJ1-6, with D possibly being TRBD1 (6 bases). Germline V gives CDR1 KGHSH, CDR2 LQKENI. V lost 2 bases to trimming and J lost 13 bases, with 18 bases between them. This CDR3 contains 15 residues. The CDR3 nucleotides read TGTGCCAGCTCACCAAACAGGGCGAGCATAGCTCCCCTCCACTTT. It translates to CASSPNRASIAPLHF.